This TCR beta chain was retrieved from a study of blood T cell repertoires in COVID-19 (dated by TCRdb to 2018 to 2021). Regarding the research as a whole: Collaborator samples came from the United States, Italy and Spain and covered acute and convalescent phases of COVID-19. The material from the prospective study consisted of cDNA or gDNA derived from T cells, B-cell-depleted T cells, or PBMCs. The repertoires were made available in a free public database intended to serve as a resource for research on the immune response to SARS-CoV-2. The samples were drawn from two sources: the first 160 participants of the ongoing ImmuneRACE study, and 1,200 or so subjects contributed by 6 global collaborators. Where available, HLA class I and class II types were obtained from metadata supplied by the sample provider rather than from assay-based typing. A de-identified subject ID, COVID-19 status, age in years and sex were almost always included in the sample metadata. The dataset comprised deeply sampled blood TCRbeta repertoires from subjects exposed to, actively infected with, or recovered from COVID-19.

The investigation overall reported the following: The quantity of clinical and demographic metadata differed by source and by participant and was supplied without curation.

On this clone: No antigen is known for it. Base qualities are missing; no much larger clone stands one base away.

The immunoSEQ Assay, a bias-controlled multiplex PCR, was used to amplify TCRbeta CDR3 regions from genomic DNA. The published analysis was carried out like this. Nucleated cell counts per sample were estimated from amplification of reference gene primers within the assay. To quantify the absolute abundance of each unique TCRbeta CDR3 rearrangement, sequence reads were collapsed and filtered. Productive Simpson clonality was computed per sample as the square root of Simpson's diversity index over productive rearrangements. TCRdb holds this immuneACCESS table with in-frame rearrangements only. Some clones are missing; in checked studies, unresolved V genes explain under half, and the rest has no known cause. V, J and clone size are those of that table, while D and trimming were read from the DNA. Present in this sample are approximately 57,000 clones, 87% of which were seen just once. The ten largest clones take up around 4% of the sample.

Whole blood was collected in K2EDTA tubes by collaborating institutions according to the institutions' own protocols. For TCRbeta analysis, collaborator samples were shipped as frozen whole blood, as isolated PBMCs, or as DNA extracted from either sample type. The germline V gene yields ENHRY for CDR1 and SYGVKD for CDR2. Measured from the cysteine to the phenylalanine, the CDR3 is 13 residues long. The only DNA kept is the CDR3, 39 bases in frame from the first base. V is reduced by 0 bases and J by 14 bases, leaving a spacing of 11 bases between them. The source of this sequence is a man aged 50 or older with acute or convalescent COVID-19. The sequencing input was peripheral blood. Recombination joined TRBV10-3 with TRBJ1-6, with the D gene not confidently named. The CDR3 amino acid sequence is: CAISESIVRALHF. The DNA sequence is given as TGTGCCATCAGTGAGTCGATAGTGCGAGCCCTCCACTTT.